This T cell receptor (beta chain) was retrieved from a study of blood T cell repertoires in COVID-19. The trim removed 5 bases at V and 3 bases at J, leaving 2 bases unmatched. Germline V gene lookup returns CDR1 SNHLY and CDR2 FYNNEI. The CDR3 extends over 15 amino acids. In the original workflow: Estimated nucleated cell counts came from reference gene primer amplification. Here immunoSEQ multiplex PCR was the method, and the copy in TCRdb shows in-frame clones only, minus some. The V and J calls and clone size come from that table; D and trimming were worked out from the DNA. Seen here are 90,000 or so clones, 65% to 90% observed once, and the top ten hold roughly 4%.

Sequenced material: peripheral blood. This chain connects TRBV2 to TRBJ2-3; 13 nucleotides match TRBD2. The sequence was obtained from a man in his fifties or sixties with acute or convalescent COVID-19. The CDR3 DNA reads TGTGCCAGCAGTACTAGCGGGGGGGGGACAGATACGCAGTATTTT. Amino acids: CASSTSGGGTDTQYF.